This TCR beta chain came from a study of CD8+ T cells in alopecia areata. The CDR3 spans 12 residues. The V gene lost 5 bases and the J gene lost 8 bases, with 10 bases spanning the gap. Germline loops: CDR1 SNHLY, CDR2 FYNNEI. In each case, RNA was isolated and then reverse transcribed into cDNA as the sequencing template. Sequencing was performed with immunoSEQ multiplex PCR; in TCRdb, only in-frame clones are kept and a portion is missing. The sample includes 100,000 to 150,000 clones, 58% of them seen just once. This sequence was found in a human donor with alopecia areata. The sequencing here drew on CD4+ T cells sorted from blood, taken at week 0. V and J are TRBV2 and TRBJ1-5, with D unresolved. Here the CDR3 reads CASSSNTKPQHF. CDR3 sequence (DNA): TGTGCCAGCAGTTCCAACACGAAGCCCCAGCATTTT.